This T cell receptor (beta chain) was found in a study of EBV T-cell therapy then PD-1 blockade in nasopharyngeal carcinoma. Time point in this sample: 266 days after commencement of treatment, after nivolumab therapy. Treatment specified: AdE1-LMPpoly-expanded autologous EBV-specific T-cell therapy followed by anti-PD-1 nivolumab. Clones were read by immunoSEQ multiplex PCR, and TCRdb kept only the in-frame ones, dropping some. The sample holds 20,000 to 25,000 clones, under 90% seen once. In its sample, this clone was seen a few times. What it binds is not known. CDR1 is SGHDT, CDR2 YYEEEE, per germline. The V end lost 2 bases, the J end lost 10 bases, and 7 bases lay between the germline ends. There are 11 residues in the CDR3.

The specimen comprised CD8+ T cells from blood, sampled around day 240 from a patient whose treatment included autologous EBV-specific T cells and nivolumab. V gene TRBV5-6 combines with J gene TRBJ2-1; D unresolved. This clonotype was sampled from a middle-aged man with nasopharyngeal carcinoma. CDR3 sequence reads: CASSFGSEQFF. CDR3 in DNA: TGTGCCAGCAGCTTCGGATCGGAGCAGTTCTTC.